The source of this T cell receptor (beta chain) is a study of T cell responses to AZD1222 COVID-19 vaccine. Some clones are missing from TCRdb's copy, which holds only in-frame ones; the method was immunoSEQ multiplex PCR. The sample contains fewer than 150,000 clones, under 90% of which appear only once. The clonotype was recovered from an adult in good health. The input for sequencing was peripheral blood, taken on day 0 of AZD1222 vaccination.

CDR3 sequence reads: CASSPRKGTGGTGELFF. The CDR3 region has the DNA TGTGCCAGCAGCCCAAGGAAGGGGACAGGGGGCACCGGGGAGCTGTTTTTT. The V and J genes are TRBV14 and TRBJ2-2, with 11 bases fitting TRBD1. The CDR3 loop spans 17 amino acids. Germline CDR1 reads SGHDN; CDR2 reads FVKESK. The trim removed 4 bases at V and 4 bases at J, leaving 8 bases unmatched.